This entry lists 9 T cell receptor beta chains sequenced from one sample in a study of cytomegalovirus exposure and HLA in healthy donors. The table came from immunoSEQ multiplex PCR; TCRdb's copy has only in-frame clones and leaves some out. The sample carries 100,000 to 150,000 clones, 89% recorded once. Sequencing used PBMCs. These receptors all come from a woman between 18 and 29 years old in good health and CMV-seronegative.

The V gene is TRBV13, the J gene TRBJ1-2; 9 nucleotides align to TRBD1. Germline values: CDR1 PRHDT, CDR2 FYEKMQ (reference sequence). This CDR3 spans 14 amino acids. The V segment lost 5 bases and the J segment 8 bases; nucleotides outside the gene matches: 9. The CDR3 loop reads CASSKGQGIGGYTF. In DNA, the CDR3 is TGTGCCAGCAGCAAGGGACAGGGAATAGGGGGCTACACCTTC.

V usage is TRBV10-2 and J usage is TRBJ2-5; TRBD2 agrees at 7 bases. The CDR3 is 16 amino acids. The V gene end was trimmed by 6 bases and the J gene end by 4 bases; junction bases not matched to a gene: 14. The germline V gene has CDR1 WSHSY and CDR2 SAAADI. CDR3 residues: CASRNRGLNNRETQYF. The CDR3 nucleotides are TGCGCCAGCAGAAACCGGGGACTAAACAACCGAGAGACCCAGTACTTC.

The rearrangement links TRBV6-1 to TRBJ2-7; 9 bases are a match to TRBD1. The V gene's germline CDR1 is MNHNS and CDR2 SASEGT. The CDR3 extends over 15 amino acids. V lost 3 bases, J lost 5 bases, and 8 bases stayed unmatched. CDR3 region: CASSDPGTGFDEQYV. CDR3 bases: TGTGCCAGCAGTGATCCAGGGACAGGGTTTGACGAGCAGTACGTC.

The V and J genes are TRBV6-6 and TRBJ1-4; D is ambiguous. Trimming took off 4 bases at V and 0 bases at J, with 6 bases between the two ends. The germline V gene has CDR1 MNHNY and CDR2 SVGAGI (reference sequence). The CDR3 has 14 amino acids. Written as DNA, the CDR3 is TGTGCCAGCAGTTCCACGGCAACTAATGAAAAACTGTTTTTT. As protein: CASSSTATNEKLFF.

The gene calls are TRBV2 and TRBJ1-5, with no clear D. CDR1 is SNHLY and CDR2 is FYNNEI in the germline V gene. This CDR3 has 14 amino acids. Between the trimmed V and J ends, which lost 7 bases and 1 base, there was a span of 11 bases. The CDR3 loop is CASTPDTSNQPQHF. CDR3 DNA sequence: TGTGCCAGCACCCCAGACACCAGCAATCAGCCCCAGCATTTT.

CDR3 DNA sequence: TGCAGCGTTCCAACAGCGGGAGGAAGGAAAGATACGCAGTATTTT. Encoded protein: CSVPTAGGRKDTQYF. This chain connects TRBV29-1 to TRBJ2-3; 9 bases match TRBD2. This CDR3 contains 15 residues. Germline V gives CDR1 SQVTM, CDR2 ANQGSEA. Trimming cost V 5 bases and J 5 bases; bases outside gene matches: 11.

On this clone: The sample carries other DNA sequences with the same CDR3. The chain employs TRBV27 and TRBJ2-7, with D possibly TRBD1 on 6 matching bases. This CDR3 has 16 residues. CDR1 is MNHEY, CDR2 SMNVEV, per germline (reference sequence). V was clipped by 3 bases and J by 5 bases, with 20 bases between them. The CDR3 spells CASSFRGLLERDEQYF. The CDR3 DNA is TGTGCCAGCAGTTTTAGGGGGTTATTGGAGCGCGACGAGCAGTACTTC.

The V and J genes are TRBV12-5 and TRBJ2-5; 10 bases align to TRBD1. V was pared by 0 bases and J by 2 bases, with 6 bases of the junction left unmatched. Germline V lookup: CDR1 LGHNT, CDR2 FRNRAP. There are 17 residues in the CDR3. The chain's CDR3 is CASGLVSGTGVQETQYF. The DNA of the CDR3 is TGTGCTAGTGGTTTGGTAAGTGGGACAGGGGTTCAAGAGACCCAGTACTTC.

The chain employs TRBV25-1 and TRBJ2-1; 9 nucleotides match TRBD2. The germline CDR1 and CDR2 sequences are MGHDK and SYGVNS. V shed 4 bases and J 0 bases; nucleotides not matched to a gene: 4. CDR3 length equals 16 residues. The DNA for the CDR3 is TGTGCCAGCAGTGCCCTAGCGGGGAGCTCCTACAATGAGCAGTTCTTC. Translating gives CASSALAGSSYNEQFF. The variable domain in full, with the rest retrieved from reference TRBV25-1 and TRBJ2-1, is EADIYQTPRYLVIGTGKKITLECSQTMGHDKMYWYQQDPGMELHLIHYSYGVNSTEKGDLSSESTVSRIRTEHFPLTLESARPSHTSQYLCASSALAGSSYNEQFFGPGTRLTVL.